This passage covers 10 T cell receptor beta chains from one sample sequenced in a study of blood T cell repertoires in COVID-19. The assay was immunoSEQ multiplex PCR, and TCRdb's table has in-frame clones only and misses some. The table has some 57,000 clones, about 91% seen once. The sequenced material came from peripheral blood. These receptors were collected from a man in his fifties with active COVID-19.

The rearrangement joins TRBV5-6 to TRBJ2-1, with 9 bases lining up with TRBD2. Per germline, CDR1 SGHDT and CDR2 YYEEEE. Trimming at V came to 4 bases and at J to 4 bases, leaving 9 bases not matched to a gene. The CDR3 sequence is 16 residues long. The CDR3 is CASSPPLAGPYNEQFF. The CDR3 DNA reads TGTGCCAGCAGCCCCCCCCTAGCGGGACCTTACAATGAGCAGTTCTTC. Full variable domain (missing parts from reference TRBV5-6 and TRBJ2-1): DAGVTQSPTHLIKTRGQQVTLRCSPKSGHDTVSWYQQALGQGPQFIFQYYEEEERQRGNFPDRFSGHQFPNYSSELNVNALLLGDSALYLCASSPPLAGPYNEQFFGPGTRLTVL.

The genes are TRBV19 and TRBJ1-6; D ambiguous. The CDR3 loop spans 14 amino acids. Per germline, CDR1 LNHDA and CDR2 SQIVND (reference sequence). V was clipped by 4 bases and J by 4 bases, with 8 bases between them. The CDR3 sequence is CASSTTGYNSPLHF. The CDR3 nucleotides are TGTGCCAGTAGTACGACGGGTTATAATTCACCCCTCCACTTT.

This clone was recorded once. The J gene is TRBJ2-1, the V gene TRBV2; D is possibly TRBD2 (5 bases). V lost 7 bases to trimming and J lost 5 bases, with 15 bases between them. CDR1 is SNHLY and CDR2 is FYNNEI in the germline V gene. The CDR3 length is 14 residues. The CDR3 DNA reads TGTGCCAGCAATCCGGGATTGGTTCACAATGAGCAGTTCTTC. It codes for CASNPGLVHNEQFF.

The chain uses TRBV7-2 and TRBJ2-7; 13 bases match TRBD2. Germline V lookup: CDR1 SGHTA, CDR2 FQGNSA. Trimming removed 4 bases from V and 2 bases from J; junction bases left unmatched: 2. The CDR3 extends over 15 amino acids. The CDR3 loop is CASSSGLAGAYEQYF. CDR3 DNA sequence: TGTGCCAGCAGCTCCGGACTAGCGGGAGCCTACGAGCAGTACTTC.

The chain combines TRBV18 with TRBJ2-1, with 9 bases that match TRBD2. This CDR3 is built from 16 residues. CDR1 is KGHSH, CDR2 LQKENI, per germline. J was trimmed by 4 bases and V by 3 bases; bases with no gene match: 7. The CDR3 spells CASSPPLAGSYNEQFF. The CDR3 nucleotides are TGTGCCAGCTCACCCCCTCTAGCGGGGTCGTACAATGAGCAGTTCTTC.

The V call is TRBV7-2, the J call TRBJ2-7; 7 bases agree with TRBD1. The CDR3 covers 15 residues. J lost 3 bases, V lost 1 base, and 6 bases had no gene match. The germline V gene encodes CDR1 SGHTA and CDR2 FQGNSA. The CDR3 DNA reads TGTGCCAGCAGCTTAGGACAGGGTGCTCTCTACGAGCAGTACTTC. Translation: CASSLGQGALYEQYF.

J is TRBJ2-7 and V is TRBV2; D is uncertain. V was pared by 10 bases and J by 3 bases, with 19 bases between. Per germline, CDR1 SNHLY and CDR2 FYNNEI. This CDR3 region has 14 residues. The DNA of the CDR3 is TGTGCCATCAGAGTTCCGGGTCGGAGCTACGAGCAGTACTTC. Residues: CAIRVPGRSYEQYF.

The V gene is TRBV5-1, the J gene TRBJ2-4; TRBD1 agrees at 7 bases. CDR1 SGHRS and CDR2 YFSETQ come from the germline V gene. There are 13 residues in the CDR3. The V and J ends lost 1 base and 8 bases, in that order; junction bases with no gene match: 3. This CDR3 reads CASSLNRGDIQYF. The CDR3 coding sequence is TGCGCCAGCAGCTTGAACAGGGGAGACATTCAGTACTTC. Complete variable domain (other parts from reference TRBV5-1 and TRBJ2-4): KAGVTQTPRYLIKTRGQQVTLSCSPISGHRSVSWYQQTPGQGLQFLFEYFSETQRNKGNFPGRFSGRQFSNSRSEMNVSTLELGDSALYLCASSLNRGDIQYFGAGTRLSVL.

This CDR3 reads CAISESQTETSPLHF. CDR3 DNA sequence: TGTGCCATCAGTGAGTCCCAAACAGAGACATCACCCCTCCACTTT. V gene TRBV10-3 combines with J gene TRBJ1-6; D remains ambiguous. Per germline, CDR1 ENHRY and CDR2 SYGVKD. The CDR3 runs 15 residues. The V and J ends lost 0 bases and 10 bases respectively, with 13 bases between them.

V gene TRBV7-2 combines with J gene TRBJ1-1, with 9 bases aligning to TRBD1. CDR3 size: 15 residues. With V trimmed by 5 bases and J by 4 bases, 8 bases remained unmatched. Germline CDR1 SGHTA, CDR2 FQGNSA. The CDR3 loop reads CASSVTGTGTTEAFF. The CDR3 bases are TGTGCCAGCAGCGTCACCGGGACAGGGACCACTGAAGCTTTCTTT.